The clone carrying this T cell receptor beta chain was recorded many times. Its target is unknown. At one end the junction does not follow the germline gene, possibly because of a read error. Alongside a J-beta primer mix, a sample-barcoded 5' primer served in a second PCR lasting roughly 7 to 11 cycles. In TCRdb, the 5' RACE reads were re-called with MiXCR into one record per CDR3 protein. The table has roughly 2 million distinct CDR3 sequences, roughly 52% seen once. This entry is derived from a study of blood T cells in healthy people across ages. This CDR3 contains 13 residues. Germline values: CDR1 SGHRS, CDR2 YFSETQ. Study outcomes and limitations: Significant beta diversity loss was already apparent by age approximately 40, declining roughly linearly. Calculation of diversity from one million T cells yielded estimates considered to be underestimates.

Each donor was a healthy Caucasian individual from Russia, aged 6 to 90. Total RNA extraction produced at least 6 micrograms (per sample) for the study. The sequencing input was blood. This chain links TRBV5-1 with TRBJ2-5; no clear D gene. This clonotype was obtained from a woman between 35 and 50 years old in good health. CDR3 sequence reads: CASSLGYQETQYF. The CDR3 coding sequence is TGTGCCAGCAGCTTAGGGTACCAAGAGACCCAGTACTTC.